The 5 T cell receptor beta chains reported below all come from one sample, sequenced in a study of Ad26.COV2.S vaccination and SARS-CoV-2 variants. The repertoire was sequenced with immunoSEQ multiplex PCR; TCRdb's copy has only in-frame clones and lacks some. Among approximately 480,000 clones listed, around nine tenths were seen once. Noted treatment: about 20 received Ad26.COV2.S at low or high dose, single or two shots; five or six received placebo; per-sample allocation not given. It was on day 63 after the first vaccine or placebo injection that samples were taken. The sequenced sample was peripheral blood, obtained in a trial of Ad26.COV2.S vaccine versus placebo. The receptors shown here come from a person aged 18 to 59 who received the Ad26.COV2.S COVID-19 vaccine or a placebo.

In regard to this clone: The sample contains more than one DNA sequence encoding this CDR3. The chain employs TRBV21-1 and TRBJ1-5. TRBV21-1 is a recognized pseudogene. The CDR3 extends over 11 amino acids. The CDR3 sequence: CASSRHQPQHF. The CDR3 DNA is TGTGCCAGCAGCCGCCATCAGCCCCAGCATTTT.

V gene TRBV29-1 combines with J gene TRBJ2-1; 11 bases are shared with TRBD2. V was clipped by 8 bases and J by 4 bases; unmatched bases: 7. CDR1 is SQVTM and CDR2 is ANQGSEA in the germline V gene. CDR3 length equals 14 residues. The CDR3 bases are TGCAGCTCGGAACTAGCGGGAGCGTACAATGAGCAGTTCTTC. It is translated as CSSELAGAYNEQFF.

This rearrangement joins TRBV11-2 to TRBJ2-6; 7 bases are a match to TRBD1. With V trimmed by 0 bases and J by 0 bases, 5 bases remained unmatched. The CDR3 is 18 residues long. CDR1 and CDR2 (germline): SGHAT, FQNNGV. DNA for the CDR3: TGTGCCAGCAGCTTAGAACAGGGGTTACTCTCTGGGGCCAACGTCCTGACTTTC. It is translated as CASSLEQGLLSGANVLTF.

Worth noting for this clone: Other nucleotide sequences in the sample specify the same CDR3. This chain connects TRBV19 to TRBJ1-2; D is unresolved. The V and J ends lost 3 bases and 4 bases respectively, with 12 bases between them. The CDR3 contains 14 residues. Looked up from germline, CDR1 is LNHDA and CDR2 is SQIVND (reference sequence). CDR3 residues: CASSIPGGSYGYTF. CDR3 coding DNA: TGTGCCAGTAGTATTCCGGGAGGAAGCTATGGCTACACCTTC. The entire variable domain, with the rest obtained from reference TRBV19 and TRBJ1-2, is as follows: DGGITQSPKYLFRKEGQNVTLSCEQNLNHDAMYWYRQDPGQGLRLIYYSQIVNDFQKGDIAEGYSVSREKKESFPLTVTSAQKNPTAFYLCASSIPGGSYGYTFGSGTRLTVV.

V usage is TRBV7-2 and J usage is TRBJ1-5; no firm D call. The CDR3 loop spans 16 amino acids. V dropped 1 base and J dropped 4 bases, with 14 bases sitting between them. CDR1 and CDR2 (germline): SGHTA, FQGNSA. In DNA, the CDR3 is TGTGCCAGCAGCTTAGAAGTGGGCAGAGAGAATCAGCCCCAGCATTTT. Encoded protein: CASSLEVGRENQPQHF.